Each of the 22 T cell receptor beta chains below was sequenced from the same sample in a study of CD8+ T cells in alopecia areata. Sequencing used cDNA as its template, made by extracting RNA and reverse transcribing it. Profiling relied on immunoSEQ multiplex PCR, and the TCRdb table lists in-frame clones only, not all of them. The sample contains about 210,000 clones, roughly 66% of which appear only once. Sample treatment: oral pan-JAK inhibitor, 5-10 mg twice daily. The material sequenced was CD4+ T cells sorted from blood, taken between weeks 43 and 45, from a patient treated with tofacitinib. Receptors were obtained from a human donor with alopecia areata.

This clone was counted once. The chain links TRBV25-1 to TRBJ1-2; 9 bases map to TRBD1. After removal of 7 bases from V and 6 bases from J, the junction contained 9 bases not matched to a gene. The CDR3 totals 14 residues. Per germline, CDR1 MGHDK and CDR2 SYGVNS. The chain's CDR3 is CASKNAGQGNGYTF. CDR3 in DNA: TGTGCCAGCAAGAACGCGGGACAGGGAAATGGCTACACCTTC.

CDR3 loop: CASSRSGDNEKLFF. For the CDR3, the DNA is TGTGCCAGCTCACGGAGTGGAGATAATGAAAAACTGTTTTTT. The J gene is TRBJ1-4, the V gene TRBV18, with D unclear. V lost 4 bases to trimming and J lost 4 bases, with 10 bases between them. The CDR3 length is 14 residues. Per germline, CDR1 KGHSH and CDR2 LQKENI.

The V and J genes are TRBV2 and TRBJ1-1, with TRBD1 as a possible D gene (6 bases). There are 12 residues in the CDR3. Germline lookup yields CDR1 SNHLY and CDR2 FYNNEI. V lost 6 bases, J lost 11 bases, and 16 bases lay in between. CDR3 nucleotides: TGTGCCAGCAGCCTCGGTCCCCAGGGGGCTTTCTTT. Its translation is CASSLGPQGAFF.

The rearrangement links TRBV6-5 to TRBJ1-2; D uncertain. Deletions cut 7 bases from V and 3 bases from J, with 15 bases between. CDR1 is MNHEY and CDR2 is SVGAGI in the germline V gene. This CDR3 comprises 14 residues. The CDR3 is CASTSSQEHYGYTF. CDR3 nucleotide sequence: TGTGCCAGCACATCATCTCAGGAGCACTATGGCTACACCTTC.

This clone turned up a few times. The V call is TRBV10-3, the J call TRBJ1-1; 8 nucleotides line up with TRBD1. This CDR3 comprises 12 residues. The trim removed 10 bases at V and 10 bases at J, leaving 11 bases unmatched. CDR1 is ENHRY, CDR2 SYGVKD, per germline. The CDR3 region is CATGGQVLGAFF. CDR3 nucleotides: TGTGCCACTGGGGGACAGGTCCTAGGAGCTTTCTTT.

This clone was seen only once. This rearrangement joins TRBV30 to TRBJ1-4, with D tentatively TRBD1 (5 bases). V was shortened by 0 bases and J by 3 bases, with 14 bases between the two germline ends. Germline CDR1 is GTSNPN and CDR2 is SVGIG (reference sequence). The CDR3 is made up of 16 amino acids. CDR3 nucleotide sequence: TGTGCCTGGAGTGTACGTATGGGGACGGCTAATGAAAAACTGTTTTTT. As protein: CAWSVRMGTANEKLFF.

This chain uses TRBV30 with TRBJ2-3; unclear D gene. Germline loops: CDR1 GTSNPN, CDR2 SVGIG (reference sequence). The CDR3 covers 12 residues. Trimming left V 2 bases short and J 2 bases short, with 5 bases between. CDR3 sequence reads: CAWSIITDTQYF. DNA for the CDR3: TGTGCCTGGAGTATCATCACAGATACGCAGTATTTT. The entire variable domain, with the rest obtained from reference TRBV30 and TRBJ2-3, is as follows: SQTIHQWPATLVQPVGSPLSLECTVEGTSNPNLYWYRQAAGRGLQLLFYSVGIGQISSEVPQNLSASRPQDRQFILSSKKLLLSDSGFYLCAWSIITDTQYFGPGTRLTVL.

J is TRBJ2-7 and V is TRBV10-3, with D unresolved. The V gene lost 10 bases and the J gene lost 2 bases, with 3 bases spanning the gap. The CDR3 consists of 9 residues. Germline CDR1 ENHRY, CDR2 SYGVKD. CDR3 protein: CATPYEQYF. CDR3 sequence (DNA): TGTGCCACGCCCTACGAGCAGTACTTC.

V gene TRBV5-6 combines with J gene TRBJ2-5, with 8 positions matching TRBD1. After removal of 0 bases from V and 4 bases from J, the junction contained 8 bases not matched to a gene. Germline lookup yields CDR1 SGHDT and CDR2 YYEEEE. The CDR3 has 16 residues. The CDR3 reads CASSLGQGSRRETQYF. The CDR3 coding sequence is TGTGCCAGCAGCTTGGGACAGGGGAGCCGGAGAGAGACCCAGTACTTC.

The chain links TRBV30 to TRBJ1-2, with D maybe TRBD1 (5 bases). This CDR3 region has 12 residues. Trimming removed 2 bases at V and 9 bases at J, with 13 bases between. Germline V CDR1 and CDR2: GTSNPN, SVGIG (reference sequence). In DNA form, the CDR3 reads TGTGCCTGGAGTTCGCAGGGCGGTCGCTACACCTTC. It encodes CAWSSQGGRYTF.

This chain connects TRBV7-6 to TRBJ2-2; 7 positions match TRBD1. The germline gives CDR1 SGHVS, CDR2 FNYEAQ. The V gene end was trimmed by 5 bases and the J gene end by 4 bases; junction bases not matched to a gene: 7. The CDR3 consists of 15 residues. CDR3 DNA sequence: TGTGCCAGCAGCCCGGGACAGTGGAGCACCGGGGAGCTGTTTTTT. Encoded protein: CASSPGQWSTGELFF.

V gene TRBV29-1 combines with J gene TRBJ2-1; 7 bases line up with TRBD1. Germline CDR1 is SQVTM and CDR2 is ANQGSEA. The V and J ends lost 6 bases and 5 bases, in that order; junction bases with no gene match: 10. The CDR3 extends over 14 amino acids. The CDR3, as DNA: TGCAGCGTACGGAACAGGGGATCGGACAATGAGCAGTTCTTC. It is translated as CSVRNRGSDNEQFF.

The V and J genes are TRBV27 and TRBJ2-7; the D gene is possibly TRBD2 (5 bases). The length of the CDR3 is 14 residues. The V and J ends lost 5 bases and 5 bases respectively, with 16 bases between them. The V gene's germline CDR1 is MNHEY and CDR2 SMNVEV (reference sequence). CDR3 region: CASSIDAGRDEQYF. CDR3 DNA: TGTGCCAGCAGTATCGACGCGGGTAGGGACGAGCAGTACTTC.

The chain uses TRBV15 and TRBJ2-1; 13 bases line up with TRBD2. V was pared by 2 bases and J by 9 bases, with 10 bases of the junction left unmatched. The CDR3 has 17 amino acids. Germline V CDR1 and CDR2: LNHNV, YYDKDF (reference sequence). CDR3 region: CATSRLPGTSGVGEQFF. The CDR3 nucleotides read TGTGCCACCAGCAGACTCCCTGGGACTAGCGGGGTGGGTGAGCAGTTCTTC.

A few counts support this clone. The V gene is TRBV21-1, the J gene TRBJ1-6. TRBV21-1 is designated a pseudogene. The CDR3 extends over 11 amino acids. The CDR3 DNA reads as TGTGCCAGCAGTGGATATTCACCCCTCCACTTT. It specifies CASSGYSPLHF.

The V and J genes are TRBV10-2 and TRBJ2-2; D unresolved. V lost 5 bases and J 4 bases, leaving 5 bases between the germline ends. Germline CDR1 and CDR2: WSHSY and SAAADI. The CDR3 consists of 12 residues. CDR3 bases: TGCGCCAGCAGTCACTTCACCGGGGAGCTGTTTTTT. It encodes CASSHFTGELFF.

The chain is built from TRBV7-8 and TRBJ1-2; the match to TRBD1 covers 8 bases. The germline CDR1 and CDR2 sequences are SGHVS and FQNEAQ. This CDR3 has 14 amino acids. V dropped 4 bases and J dropped 7; count of bases not matched to a gene: 8. The CDR3 DNA sequence: TGTGCCAGCAGCTCATACGACAGGGGATCTGGCTACACCTTC. It translates to CASSSYDRGSGYTF. Supplemented by reference TRBV7-8 and TRBJ1-2, the full variable domain reads GAGVSQSPRYKVAKRGQDVALRCDPISGHVSLFWYQQALGQGPEFLTYFQNEAQLDKSGLPSDRFFAERPEGSVSTLKIQRTQQEDSAVYLCASSSYDRGSGYTFGSGTRLTVV.

This clone has at least ten counts. This chain connects TRBV15 to TRBJ2-5, with TRBD1 identical over 7 bases. The germline V gene encodes CDR1 LNHNV and CDR2 YYDKDF (reference sequence). The CDR3 spans 15 residues. V was clipped by 5 bases and J by 3 bases; unmatched bases: 9. CDR3 sequence: CATSSPGQKEETQYF. The CDR3 DNA sequence: TGTGCCACCAGCTCGCCGGGACAGAAGGAAGAGACCCAGTACTTC.

With regard to this clone: Sequence at one end of the junction differs from germline and may be a read error. The chain combines TRBV2 with TRBJ2-6; a possible D gene is TRBD2 (5 bases). Germline CDR1 reads SNHLY; CDR2 reads FYNNEI. This CDR3 region has 13 residues. Here the CDR3 reads CASSPLGVNVLTF. The DNA of the CDR3 is TGTGCCAGCAGCCCTCTCGGGGTCAACGTCCTGACTTTC.

This clone was seen a handful of times. The genes are TRBV29-1 and TRBJ2-3; D may match TRBD1 or TRBD2 (6 bases each). Germline CDR1 and CDR2: SQVTM and ANQGSEA. The CDR3 loop spans 14 amino acids. Trimming took 4 bases from V and 0 from J, leaving 11 bases between them. In DNA, the CDR3 is TGCAGCGTTGTTGGGGGGCCGAGCACAGATACGCAGTATTTT. Translated: CSVVGGPSTDTQYF.

The rearrangement joins TRBV7-8 to TRBJ2-3; maybe TRBD1 (6 bases). Germline V gene lookup returns CDR1 SGHVS and CDR2 FQNEAQ. The V end was cut by 4 bases, the J end by 2 bases, with 16 bases between. The CDR3 has 16 residues. In DNA, the CDR3 is TGTGCCAGCAGCTCGGACAGCGGACGACCCACAGATACGCAGTATTTT. Residues: CASSSDSGRPTDTQYF.

The CDR3 DNA is TGTGCCAGCAGCTTAGGGGCCTCCTACGAGCAGTACTTC. Its protein is CASSLGASYEQYF. J is TRBJ2-7 and V is TRBV7-3; TRBD1 is a possible D gene (5 bases). V dropped 2 bases and J dropped 0 bases, with 5 bases sitting between them. This CDR3 has 13 residues. CDR1 is SGHTA and CDR2 is FQGTGA in the germline V gene.